Listed below are T cell receptor beta chains from one sample, sequenced in a study of early stage breast cancer tumors. Here immunoSEQ multiplex PCR was the method, and the copy in TCRdb shows in-frame clones only, minus some. The repertoire holds 35,000 to 45,000 clones, with under 80% as singletons. Sequences were obtained from blood. The source is a person between 55 and 70 years old with breast cancer. Each CDR3 is given with its conserved first and last residue.

j_call v_call cdr3_aa
TRBJ1-5 TRBV18 CASSQGWGNQPQHF
TRBJ2-5 TRBV5-1 CASSLGLAQETQYF
TRBJ2-5 TRBV2 CASSVIGVETQYF
TRBJ2-5 TRBV28 CASSLGGWVAQYF
TRBJ1-3 TRBV19 CASITGPSGNTIYF
TRBJ1-1 TRBV7-9 CASSLLRGGETEAFF
TRBJ1-2 TRBV28 CASSPGNSGYYGYTF
TRBJ1-5 TRBV10-3 CAISPTSMDAQHF
TRBJ1-6 TRBV5-6 CASSLSLATLHF
TRBJ2-3 TRBV5-5 CASSSGTSGRSTDTQYF
TRBJ2-1 TRBV5-1 CASSFPSGRAYNEQFF
TRBJ1-6 TRBV14 CASRQGGSPLHF
TRBJ1-6 TRBV7-8 CASSPWTGGSPLHF
TRBJ1-4 TRBV6-4 CASRDRREKLFF
TRBJ2-3 TRBV6-5 CASSTDRGLRDTQYF
TRBJ2-5 TRBV5-1 CASSLGLPRETQYF
TRBJ1-2 TRBV7-8 CASSPGVGGYTF
TRBJ2-7 TRBV2 CASSETGHSTEQYF
TRBJ2-7 TRBV27 CASSSGLSYEQYF
TRBJ1-1 TRBV6-5 CASSYDRGMNTEAFF
TRBJ2-7 TRBV28 CASSSGITYEQYF
TRBJ2-4 TRBV2 CASSSMRASGRYQNIQYF
TRBJ1-2 TRBV5-1 CASSFRGDYGYTF
TRBJ2-3 TRBV5-1 CASSLTAGVLGSTDTQYF
TRBJ2-7 TRBV21-1 CASRPCSYEQYF
TRBJ1-1 TRBV19 CASSVTGGGTEAFF
TRBJ1-3 TRBV27 CASSRNRGNTIYF
TRBJ1-1 TRBV18 CASSPKLRMNTEAFF
TRBJ1-2 TRBV5-1 CASRPPGLRGYGYTF
TRBJ1-2 TRBV5-6 CASSPLERGGYGYTF
TRBJ2-1 TRBV5-1 CASSWTSGSPSYNEQFF
TRBJ2-6 TRBV28 CASFQSSGANVLTF
TRBJ1-4 TRBV19 CASSPSEGVANEKLFF
TRBJ2-7 TRBV30 CAWDPGAAYEQYF
TRBJ2-2 TRBV11-2 CASSPWRELSGELFF
TRBJ2-5 TRBV4-1 CASSQTEGQTQYF
TRBJ1-2 TRBV9 CASSGNRGYYGYTF
TRBJ1-2 TRBV25-1 CASSKDYGYTF
TRBJ2-7 TRBV28 CASSFPGGRYEQYF
TRBJ1-1 TRBV11-2 CASSFQGNTEAFF
TRBJ1-5 TRBV27 CASSTGVFSNQPQHF
TRBJ2-7 TRBV6-4 CARAGQGLSYEQYF